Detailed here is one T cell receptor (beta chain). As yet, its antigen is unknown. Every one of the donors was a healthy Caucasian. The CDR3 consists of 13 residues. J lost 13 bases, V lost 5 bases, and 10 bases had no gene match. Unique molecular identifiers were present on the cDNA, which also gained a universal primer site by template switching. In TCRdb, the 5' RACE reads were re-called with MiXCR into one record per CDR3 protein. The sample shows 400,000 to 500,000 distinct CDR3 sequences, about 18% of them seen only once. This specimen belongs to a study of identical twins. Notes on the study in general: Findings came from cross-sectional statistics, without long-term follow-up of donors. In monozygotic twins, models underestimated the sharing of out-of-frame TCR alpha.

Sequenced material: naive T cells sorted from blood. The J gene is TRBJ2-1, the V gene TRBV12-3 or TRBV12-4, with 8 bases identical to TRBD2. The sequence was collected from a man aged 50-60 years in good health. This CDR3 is CASSPPFAGGQFF. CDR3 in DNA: TGTGCCAGCAGTCCTCCGTTTGCGGGGGGTCAGTTCTTC.